One and the same sample provided the 4 T cell receptor beta chains below, sequenced in a study of blood T cell repertoires in COVID-19. Method: immunoSEQ multiplex PCR; TCRdb's copy keeps in-frame clones and lacks some. The sample lists 150,000 to 200,000 clones; roughly 85% were seen once. Sequenced sample: peripheral blood. The receptor set was obtained from a human donor with acute or convalescent COVID-19. The donor label of this sample is uncertain.

This sequence joins TRBV19 and TRBJ2-3, with TRBD2 identical over 8 bases. Trimming removed 3 bases from V and 2 bases from J; junction bases left unmatched: 1. The CDR3 is made up of 14 amino acids. Germline V gives CDR1 LNHDA, CDR2 SQIVND (reference sequence). The CDR3 reads CASSISGVTDTQYF. CDR3 nucleotide sequence: TGTGCCAGTAGTATTAGCGGGGTCACAGATACGCAGTATTTT. Variable domain in full (rest from reference TRBV19 and TRBJ2-3): DGGITQSPKYLFRKEGQNVTLSCEQNLNHDAMYWYRQDPGQGLRLIYYSQIVNDFQKGDIAEGYSVSREKKESFPLTVTSAQKNPTAFYLCASSISGVTDTQYFGPGTRLTVL.

The V call is TRBV2, the J call TRBJ1-5; D unclear. Germline CDR1 reads SNHLY; CDR2 reads FYNNEI. The V end was cut by 4 bases, the J end by 0 bases, with 7 bases between. The length of the CDR3 is 14 residues. The CDR3 region has the DNA TGTGCCAGCAGTGGGCCCGCTAGCAATCAGCCCCAGCATTTT. Protein: CASSGPASNQPQHF.

V gene TRBV13 combines with J gene TRBJ2-7; 9 nucleotides agree with TRBD2. Germline V gene lookup returns CDR1 PRHDT and CDR2 FYEKMQ (reference sequence). The CDR3 runs to 13 residues. The J segment lost 4 bases and the V segment lost 5 bases, leaving 3 bases of the junction unmatched. Here the CDR3 DNA reads TGTGCCAGCAGCCCCGCGGGGGGGTACGAGCAGTACTTC. Translated: CASSPAGGYEQYF.

This chain connects TRBV11-3 to TRBJ1-4; TRBD1 aligns across 9 bases. V lost 3 bases and J lost 8; bases outside the gene matches: 7. Germline values: CDR1 SGHNT, CDR2 YENEEA. This CDR3 region has 15 residues. DNA for the CDR3: TGTGCCAGCAGCTTGGGGGACAGGGTATGGGAAAAACTGTTTTTT. Translating it yields CASSLGDRVWEKLFF.